The 31 T cell receptor beta chains given below trace back to one sample, sequenced in a study of blood T cell repertoires in COVID-19. Some clones are missing from TCRdb's copy, which holds only in-frame ones; the method was immunoSEQ multiplex PCR. Of fewer than 80,000 clones in the sample, more than 75% were seen once. Input material: peripheral blood. These receptors all stem from a human donor in a cohort sampled during active COVID-19.

The gene calls are TRBV12-5 and TRBJ2-3, with TRBD1 as a possible D gene (6 bases). The germline CDR1 and CDR2 sequences are LGHNT and FRNRAP. V was trimmed by 6 bases and J by 5 bases, leaving 18 bases between them. This CDR3 is 15 amino acids long. The CDR3 here is CASGAQGTPGDTQYF. DNA of the CDR3: TGTGCTAGTGGAGCACAGGGAACTCCCGGAGATACGCAGTATTTT.

The J gene is TRBJ1-2, the V gene TRBV6-2 or TRBV6-3; 8 bases are a match to TRBD1. The CDR3 has 14 amino acids. Germline trimming cut 2 bases from V and 7 bases from J; bases unmatched to any gene: 6. Germline assignment: CDR1 MNHEY and CDR2 SVGEGT. The CDR3 is CASSYTGGIGGYTF. The CDR3 DNA sequence: TGTGCCAGCAGTTACACAGGGGGTATTGGTGGCTACACCTTC.

V gene TRBV5-6 combines with J gene TRBJ2-3; 11 bases are a match to TRBD2. Trimming cost V 4 bases and J 0 bases; bases outside gene matches: 1. CDR3 size: 15 residues. CDR1 and CDR2 (germline): SGHDT, YYEEEE. This chain's CDR3 is CASSGLAGSTDTQYF. For the CDR3, the DNA is TGTGCCAGCAGCGGACTAGCGGGTAGCACAGATACGCAGTATTTT.

This clone was seen more than once but under ten times. V and J are TRBV15 and TRBJ2-3, with 8 bases fitting TRBD2. V was pared by 0 bases and J by 6 bases, with 14 bases of the junction left unmatched. Germline V lookup: CDR1 LNHNV, CDR2 YYDKDF (reference sequence). This CDR3 has 18 amino acids. The CDR3 region has the DNA TGTGCCACCAGCAGAGAAGGACTAGCCCACCCCCGGGCGGATACGCAGTATTTT. Protein product: CATSREGLAHPRADTQYF.

The chain uses TRBV7-6 and TRBJ2-3, with D unresolved. Looked up from germline, CDR1 is SGHVS and CDR2 is FNYEAQ. V was clipped by 5 bases and J by 4 bases, with 10 bases between them. CDR3 length: 13 amino acids. For the CDR3, the DNA is TGTGCCAGCAGCCCCGGGTGGGCAGATACGCAGTATTTT. This encodes CASSPGWADTQYF.

This chain joins TRBV5-4 and TRBJ1-6, with TRBD1 as a possible D gene (6 bases). With 1 base removed from V and 7 bases from J, the gap between germline ends came to 12 bases. Germline V gene data show CDR1 as SGHNT and CDR2 as YYREEE (reference sequence). This CDR3 contains 15 residues. The chain's CDR3 is CASSLKEQGNSPLHF. In nucleotides, the CDR3 is TGTGCCAGCAGCTTGAAAGAACAGGGAAATTCACCCCTCCACTTT.

V is TRBV12-3 or TRBV12-4 and J is TRBJ2-5, with D maybe TRBD2 (5 bases). The V gene lost 7 bases and the J gene lost 7 bases, with 16 bases spanning the gap. The CDR3 is 13 residues long. CDR3 nucleotide sequence: TGTGCCAGCACCAGCAGGAGAGGAGGGACCCAGTACTTC. Translation gives CASTSRRGGTQYF.

The V and J genes are TRBV6-2 or TRBV6-3 and TRBJ2-3; 10 bases line up with TRBD2. Germline V gene data show CDR1 as MNHEY and CDR2 as SVGEGT. The trim removed 5 bases at V and 2 bases at J, leaving 10 bases unmatched. There are 17 residues in the CDR3. The chain's CDR3 is CASSPQAGGLFTDTQYF. CDR3 nucleotides: TGTGCCAGCAGTCCCCAAGCGGGGGGGCTCTTCACAGATACGCAGTATTTT.

The rearrangement uses TRBV9 and TRBJ2-1, with no clear D. Per germline, CDR1 SGDLS and CDR2 YYNGEE. The CDR3 loop spans 17 amino acids. Trimming took off 3 bases at V and 4 bases at J, with 20 bases between the two ends. The CDR3 sequence: CASSAESEVHGYNEQFF. In nucleotides, the CDR3 is TGTGCCAGCAGCGCGGAGTCAGAGGTACATGGGTACAATGAGCAGTTCTTC.

V and J are TRBV4-3 and TRBJ2-3; 13 positions agree with TRBD2. This CDR3 region has 16 residues. Germline assignment: CDR1 LGHNA and CDR2 YSLEER. The V and J ends lost 0 bases and 6 bases, in that order; junction bases with no gene match: 3. As DNA, the CDR3 is TGCGCCAGCAGCCAAGATACTAGCGGGGGGGAGGATACGCAGTATTTT. This sequence encodes CASSQDTSGGEDTQYF.

This clone has a handful of counts. The rearrangement joins TRBV5-4 to TRBJ1-2; 7 bases fit TRBD1. The CDR3 runs 14 residues. CDR1 and CDR2 (germline): SGHNT, YYREEE (reference sequence). V dropped 5 bases and J dropped 0; count of bases not matched to a gene: 4. The CDR3 loop is CASREQGSNYGYTF. In DNA, the CDR3 is TGTGCCAGCAGAGAACAGGGGTCTAACTATGGCTACACCTTC.

This chain joins TRBV19 and TRBJ2-2; TRBD2 aligns across 7 bases. This CDR3 is 17 amino acids long. Germline V gene data show CDR1 as LNHDA and CDR2 as SQIVND (reference sequence). V lost 1 base, J lost 0 bases, and 5 bases stayed unmatched. CDR3 region: CASSIGLAATNTGELFF. The CDR3 DNA reads as TGTGCCAGTAGTATAGGACTAGCTGCTACGAACACCGGGGAGCTGTTTTTT.

The chain links TRBV21-1 to TRBJ2-1; TRBD2 reflects the table's D call only, with no check against the DNA. TRBV21-1 is a listed pseudogene. The CDR3 has 18 amino acids. The CDR3 sequence: CASSNVLLDPSSYNEQFF. CDR3 sequence (DNA): TGTGCCAGCAGCAACGTTCTGCTAGATCCAAGCTCCTACAATGAGCAGTTCTTC.

The V call is TRBV3-1 (or the pseudogene TRBV3-2), the J call TRBJ2-5, with 16 bases fitting TRBD2. This CDR3 is built from 17 residues. Germline CDR1 LGHDT, CDR2 YNNKEL (reference sequence). Unmatched junction bases numbered 3, after V lost 4 bases and J lost 1 base. The CDR3 protein is CASSLGTSGGVQETQYF. The CDR3 DNA follows: TGTGCCAGCAGCCTGGGGACTAGCGGGGGGGTCCAAGAGACCCAGTACTTC.

This chain uses TRBV5-4 with TRBJ1-1; D is unresolved. Trimming cost V 2 bases and J 1 base, with 6 bases left between them. CDR3 length: 13 amino acids. Per germline, CDR1 SGHNT and CDR2 YYREEE (reference sequence). CDR3 loop: CASSLRGNTEAFF. For the CDR3, the DNA is TGTGCCAGCAGCTTACGAGGGAACACTGAAGCTTTCTTT. The full variable domain, completed using reference TRBV5-4 and TRBJ1-1, is ETGVTQSPTHLIKTRGQQVTLRCSSQSGHNTVSWYQQALGQGPQFIFQYYREEENGRGNFPPRFSGLQFPNYSSELNVNALELDDSALYLCASSLRGNTEAFFGQGTRLTVV.

The gene calls are TRBV5-1 and TRBJ2-5, with 11 bases that match TRBD2. Germline loops: CDR1 SGHRS, CDR2 YFSETQ. CDR3 length equals 17 residues. V trimming: 4 bases; J trimming: 5 bases; junction bases outside the gene matches: 13. The CDR3 DNA is TGCGCCAGCAGCCCTGGGTGGCTAGCGGGAGGATTGGAGACCCAGTACTTC. Amino acid sequence: CASSPGWLAGGLETQYF.

The V gene is TRBV28, the J gene TRBJ1-5; D not certain. V gave up 5 bases and J gave up 4 bases, with 9 bases separating them. CDR3 length equals 13 residues. CDR1 is MDHEN, CDR2 SYDVKM, per germline. Here the CDR3 reads CASSPLTNQPQHF. The CDR3 nucleotides read TGTGCCAGCAGTCCCCTAACGAATCAGCCCCAGCATTTT.

The chain employs TRBV4-3 and TRBJ1-2, with TRBD1 as a possible D gene (5 bases). The CDR3 is made up of 16 amino acids. CDR1 and CDR2 (germline): LGHNA, YSLEER. The V end was cut by 0 bases, the J end by 4 bases, with 15 bases between. CDR3 protein: CASSQDSGGQGYGYTF. The CDR3 DNA is TGCGCCAGCAGCCAAGATTCGGGGGGTCAGGGCTATGGCTACACCTTC.

The V gene is TRBV28, the J gene TRBJ2-2; D ambiguous. The CDR3 has 13 amino acids. Germline CDR1 and CDR2: MDHEN and SYDVKM. V lost 4 bases and J 4 bases, leaving 7 bases between the germline ends. CDR3 bases: TGTGCCAGCAGTTCCCATTCCACCGGGGAGCTGTTTTTT. It codes for CASSSHSTGELFF.

The gene calls are TRBV5-1 and TRBJ1-4; D is unclear. V gave up 0 bases and J gave up 7 bases, with 10 bases separating them. CDR3 length: 14 residues. CDR1 and CDR2 from the germline V gene are SGHRS and YFSETQ. Here the CDR3 DNA reads TGCGCCAGCAGCTTGGGGGCAGTCGGTGAAAAACTGTTTTTT. This codes for CASSLGAVGEKLFF.

This chain joins TRBV7-4 and TRBJ2-1, with 7 bases aligning to TRBD2. CDR1 SGHVT and CDR2 SQSDAQ come from the germline V gene. V trimming: 1 base; J trimming: 0 bases; junction bases outside the gene matches: 6. The CDR3 covers 17 residues. CDR3 nucleotides: TGTGCCAGCAGCTTAGGGATCGGCGGGGGCTCCTACAATGAGCAGTTCTTC. This encodes CASSLGIGGGSYNEQFF.

This clone came up once. The J gene is TRBJ2-2, the V gene TRBV7-9, with 7 bases matching TRBD1. The J segment lost 9 bases and the V segment lost 0 bases, leaving 7 bases of the junction unmatched. Germline CDR1 and CDR2: SEHNR and FQNEAQ (reference sequence). The CDR3 sequence is 15 residues long. The DNA of the CDR3 is TGTGCCAGCAGCTTAGCGCAGACAGGGCAGCGGGAGCTGTTTTTT. As protein: CASSLAQTGQRELFF. The variable domain in full, with the rest retrieved from reference TRBV7-9 and TRBJ2-2, is DTGVSQNPRHKITKRGQNVTFRCDPISEHNRLYWYRQTLGQGPEFLTYFQNEAQLEKSRLLSDRFSAERPKGSFSTLEIQRTEQGDSAMYLCASSLAQTGQRELFFGEGSRLTVL.

The J gene is TRBJ2-3, the V gene TRBV7-2; 7 bases are a match to TRBD1. The junction had 6 bases not matched to a gene; V was cut back by 4 bases and J by 2 bases. The CDR3 contains 15 residues. CDR1 is SGHTA and CDR2 is FQGNSA in the germline V gene. The DNA for the CDR3 is TGTGCCAGCAGCTGGGACAGCGGCCCCACAGATACGCAGTATTTT. It is translated as CASSWDSGPTDTQYF. Full variable domain (rest looked up from reference TRBV7-2 and TRBJ2-3): GAGVSQSPSNKVTEKGKDVELRCDPISGHTALYWYRQSLGQGLEFLIYFQGNSAPDKSGLPSDRFSAERTGGSVSTLTIQRTQQEDSAVYLCASSWDSGPTDTQYFGPGTRLTVL.

The chain links TRBV19 to TRBJ1-5; D is unresolved. The CDR3 sequence is 14 residues long. Trimming took off 6 bases at V and 4 bases at J, with 13 bases between the two ends. Germline V CDR1 and CDR2: LNHDA, SQIVND (reference sequence). CDR3 nucleotide sequence: TGTGCCAGTAGCCTGGATCACAGAAATCAGCCCCAGCATTTT. Translation: CASSLDHRNQPQHF.

The chain carries TRBV2 and TRBJ2-1; TRBD2 aligns across 11 bases. Germline CDR1 and CDR2: SNHLY and FYNNEI. This CDR3 has 15 residues. The ends lost 6 bases at V and 8 bases at J; junction bases unmatched: 9. The CDR3 sequence is CASRVGLAGLDEQFF. CDR3 nucleotides: TGTGCCAGCAGGGTAGGACTAGCGGGCCTCGATGAGCAGTTCTTC. The full variable domain, its missing parts supplied by reference TRBV2 and TRBJ2-1, is EPEVTQTPSHQVTQMGQEVILRCVPISNHLYFYWYRQILGQKVEFLVSFYNNEISEKSEIFDDQFSVERPDGSNFTLKIRSTKLEDSAMYFCASRVGLAGLDEQFFGPGTRLTVL.

The chain links TRBV3-1 (or the pseudogene TRBV3-2) to TRBJ2-3; 11 bases are shared with TRBD2. The CDR3 is made up of 15 amino acids. CDR1 LGHDT and CDR2 YNNKEL come from the germline V gene (reference sequence). Germline trimming cut 1 base from V and 6 bases from J; bases unmatched to any gene: 3. This chain's CDR3 is CASSQAGTSGDTQYF. CDR3 in DNA: TGTGCCAGCAGCCAAGCGGGGACTAGCGGTGATACGCAGTATTTT.

This chain links TRBV27 with TRBJ2-1; 9 nucleotides line up with TRBD2. Trimming cost V 6 bases and J 6 bases; bases outside gene matches: 12. The CDR3 is 16 amino acids. CDR1 MNHEY and CDR2 SMNVEV come from the germline V gene (reference sequence). The CDR3 DNA reads as TGTGCCAGCAGCCCTGGGGCGGGAGGGCCCCCCAATGAGCAGTTCTTC. This sequence encodes CASSPGAGGPPNEQFF.

The chain is built from TRBV3-1 (or the pseudogene TRBV3-2) and TRBJ1-2; 8 bases agree with TRBD1. Trimming took 4 bases from V and 8 from J; bases not matched to a gene: 6. Germline V gene sequence: CDR1 LGHDT, CDR2 YNNKEL (reference sequence). The CDR3 is 13 residues long. This CDR3 is CASSPQGAGGYTF. DNA for the CDR3: TGTGCCAGCAGCCCGCAGGGGGCGGGCGGCTACACCTTC.

In its sample, this clone was seen once. Other DNA sequences in the same sample also yield this CDR3. The CDR3 DNA reads TGTGCCAGCAGCCAAGAGCGCGTCTATGGCTACACCTTC. Its translation is CASSQERVYGYTF. This chain connects TRBV3-1 (or the pseudogene TRBV3-2) to TRBJ1-2, with D unresolved. Trimming removed 0 bases from V and 4 bases from J, with 6 bases in between. The CDR3 spans 13 residues. Germline V gene sequence: CDR1 LGHDT, CDR2 YNNKEL (reference sequence).

The V and J genes are TRBV7-6 and TRBJ2-7; 7 bases agree with TRBD1. Germline CDR1 and CDR2: SGHVS and FNYEAQ. The CDR3 is 12 amino acids. V lost 2 bases and J lost 6; bases outside the gene matches: 1. CDR3 bases: TGTGCCAGCAGCTTAACAGGGGTCGAGCAGTACTTC. Its protein product is CASSLTGVEQYF.

This rearrangement joins TRBV7-2 to TRBJ1-2; D perhaps matches TRBD1 (5 bases). V shed 1 base and J shed 12 bases, with 12 bases lying between them. Per the germline V gene, CDR1 is SGHTA and CDR2 is FQGNSA. The CDR3 is 12 residues long. The CDR3 DNA follows: TGTGCCAGCAGCTTAGTGGGCAGGGCAAACACCTTC. Translated: CASSLVGRANTF. The entire variable domain, with the rest obtained from reference TRBV7-2 and TRBJ1-2, is as follows: GAGVSQSPSNKVTEKGKDVELRCDPISGHTALYWYRQSLGQGLEFLIYFQGNSAPDKSGLPSDRFSAERTGGSVSTLTIQRTQQEDSAVYLCASSLVGRANTFGSGTRLTVV.